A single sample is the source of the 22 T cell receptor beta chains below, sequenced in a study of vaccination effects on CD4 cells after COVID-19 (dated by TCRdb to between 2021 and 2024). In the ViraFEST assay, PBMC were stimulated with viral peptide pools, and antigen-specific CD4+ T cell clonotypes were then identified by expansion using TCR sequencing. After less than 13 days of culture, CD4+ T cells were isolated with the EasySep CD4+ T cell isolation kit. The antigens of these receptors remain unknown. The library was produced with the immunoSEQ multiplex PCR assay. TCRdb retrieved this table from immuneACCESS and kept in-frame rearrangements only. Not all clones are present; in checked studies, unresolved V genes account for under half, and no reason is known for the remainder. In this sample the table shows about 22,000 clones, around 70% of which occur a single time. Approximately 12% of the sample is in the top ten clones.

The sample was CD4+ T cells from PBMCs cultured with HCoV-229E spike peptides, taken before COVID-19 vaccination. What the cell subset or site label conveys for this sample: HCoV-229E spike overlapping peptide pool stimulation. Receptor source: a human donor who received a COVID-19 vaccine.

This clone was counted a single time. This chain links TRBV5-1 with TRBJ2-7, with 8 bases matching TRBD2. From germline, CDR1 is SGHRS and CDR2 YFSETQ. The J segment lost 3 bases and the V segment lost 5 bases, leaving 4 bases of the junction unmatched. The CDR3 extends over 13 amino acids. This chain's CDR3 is CASSPTSGYEQYF. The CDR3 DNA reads TGCGCCAGCAGTCCCACTAGCGGCTACGAGCAGTACTTC.

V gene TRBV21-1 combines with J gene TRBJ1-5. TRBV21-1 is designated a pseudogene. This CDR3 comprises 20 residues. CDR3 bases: TGTGCCAGCAGCAAGGCCGACAGGGAGGGAAATATGGCTAGCAATCAGCCCCAGCATTTT. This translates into CASSKADREGNMASNQPQHF.

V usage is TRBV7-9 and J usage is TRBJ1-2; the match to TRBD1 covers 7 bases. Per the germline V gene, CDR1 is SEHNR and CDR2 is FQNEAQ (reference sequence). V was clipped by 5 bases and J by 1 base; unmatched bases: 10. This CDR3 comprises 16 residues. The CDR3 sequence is CASSADRAGGNYGYTF. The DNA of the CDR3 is TGTGCCAGCAGCGCAGACAGGGCCGGGGGTAACTATGGCTACACCTTC.

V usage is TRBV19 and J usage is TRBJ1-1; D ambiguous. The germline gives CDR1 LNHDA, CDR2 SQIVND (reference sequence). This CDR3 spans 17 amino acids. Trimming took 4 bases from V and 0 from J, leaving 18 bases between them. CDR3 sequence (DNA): TGTGCCAGTAGTAAATCCCGAAGGGCGCCTCTGAACACTGAAGCTTTCTTT. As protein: CASSKSRRAPLNTEAFF.

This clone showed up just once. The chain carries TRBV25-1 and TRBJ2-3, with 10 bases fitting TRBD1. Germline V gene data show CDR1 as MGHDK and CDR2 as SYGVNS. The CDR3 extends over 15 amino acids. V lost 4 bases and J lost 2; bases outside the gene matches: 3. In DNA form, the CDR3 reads TGTGCCAGCAGTGCCGACAGGGGGCTCACAGATACGCAGTATTTT. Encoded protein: CASSADRGLTDTQYF.

CDR3 sequence (DNA): TGTGCCAGCTCACCAACCAGCACCGGGGAGCTGTTTTTT. Residues: CASSPTSTGELFF. The chain is built from TRBV18 and TRBJ2-2; D gene ambiguous. CDR1 and CDR2 from the germline V gene are KGHSH and LQKENI. Deletions cut 2 bases from V and 4 bases from J, with 5 bases between. The CDR3 loop spans 13 amino acids.

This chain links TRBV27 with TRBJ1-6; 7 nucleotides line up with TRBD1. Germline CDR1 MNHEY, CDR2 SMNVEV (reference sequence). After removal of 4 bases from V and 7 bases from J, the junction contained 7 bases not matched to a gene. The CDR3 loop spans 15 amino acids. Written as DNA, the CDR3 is TGTGCCAGCAGTTCTACCAGGGGGTGGAATTCACCCCTCCACTTT. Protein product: CASSSTRGWNSPLHF.

The DNA for the CDR3 is TGTGCCAGCAGCTTAGAGCGAGGGACAGAAGCTTTCTTT. Its protein is CASSLERGTEAFF. This rearrangement joins TRBV7-9 to TRBJ1-1; a weak D match, TRBD1 (6 bases). Trimming left V 1 base short and J 8 bases short, with 11 bases between. CDR3 length: 13 residues. CDR1 and CDR2 from the germline V gene are SEHNR and FQNEAQ (reference sequence).

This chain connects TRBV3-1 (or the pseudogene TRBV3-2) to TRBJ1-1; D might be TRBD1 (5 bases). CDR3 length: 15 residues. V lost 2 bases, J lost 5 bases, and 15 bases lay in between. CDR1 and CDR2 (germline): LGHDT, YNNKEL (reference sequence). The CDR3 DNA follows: TGTGCCAGCAGCCAATTCCCAGGGTTGGGGACTGAAGCTTTCTTT. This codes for CASSQFPGLGTEAFF.

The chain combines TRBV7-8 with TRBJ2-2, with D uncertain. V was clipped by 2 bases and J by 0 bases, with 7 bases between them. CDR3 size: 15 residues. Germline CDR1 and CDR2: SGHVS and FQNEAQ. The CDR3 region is CASSLQFPNTGELFF. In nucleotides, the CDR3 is TGTGCCAGCAGCTTACAGTTCCCGAACACCGGGGAGCTGTTTTTT.

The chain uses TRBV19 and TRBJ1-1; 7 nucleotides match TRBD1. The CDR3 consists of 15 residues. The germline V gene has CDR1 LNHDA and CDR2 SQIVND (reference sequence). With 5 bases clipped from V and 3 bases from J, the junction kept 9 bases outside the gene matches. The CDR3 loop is CASSSPTQGDTEAFF. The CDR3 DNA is TGTGCCAGTAGTTCCCCCACGCAGGGGGACACTGAAGCTTTCTTT.

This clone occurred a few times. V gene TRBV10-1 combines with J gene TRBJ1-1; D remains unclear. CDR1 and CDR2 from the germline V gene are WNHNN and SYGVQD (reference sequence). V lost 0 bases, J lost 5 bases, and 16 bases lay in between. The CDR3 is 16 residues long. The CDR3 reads CASSESDYFSGTEAFF. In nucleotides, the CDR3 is TGCGCCAGCAGTGAGTCGGATTACTTCAGCGGGACTGAAGCTTTCTTT.

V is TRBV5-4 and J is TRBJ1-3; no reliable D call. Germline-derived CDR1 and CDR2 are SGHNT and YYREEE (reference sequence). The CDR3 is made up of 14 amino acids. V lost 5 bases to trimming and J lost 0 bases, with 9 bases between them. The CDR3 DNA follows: TGTGCCAGCAGATCCGGCAGCTCTGGAAACACCATATATTTT. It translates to CASRSGSSGNTIYF.

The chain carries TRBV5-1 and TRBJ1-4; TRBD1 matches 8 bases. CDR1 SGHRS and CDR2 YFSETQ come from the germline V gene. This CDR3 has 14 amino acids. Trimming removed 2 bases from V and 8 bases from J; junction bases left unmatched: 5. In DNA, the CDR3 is TGCGCCAGCAGCTTCATGACAGGGGAGGAAAAACTGTTTTTT. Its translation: CASSFMTGEEKLFF.

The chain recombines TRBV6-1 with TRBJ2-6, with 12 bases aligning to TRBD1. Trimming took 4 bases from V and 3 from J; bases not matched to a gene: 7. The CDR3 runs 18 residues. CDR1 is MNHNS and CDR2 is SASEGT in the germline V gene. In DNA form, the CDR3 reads TGTGCCAGCAGTGGACCGGGACAGGGGGCTGTTGGGGCCAACGTCCTGACTTTC. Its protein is CASSGPGQGAVGANVLTF.

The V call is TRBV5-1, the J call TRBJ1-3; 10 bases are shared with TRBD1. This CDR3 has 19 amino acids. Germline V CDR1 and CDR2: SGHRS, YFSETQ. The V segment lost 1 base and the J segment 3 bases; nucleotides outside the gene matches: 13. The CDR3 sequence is CASSLKWVPGQGSGNTIYF. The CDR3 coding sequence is TGCGCCAGCAGCTTGAAATGGGTTCCGGGACAGGGGAGTGGAAACACCATATATTTT.

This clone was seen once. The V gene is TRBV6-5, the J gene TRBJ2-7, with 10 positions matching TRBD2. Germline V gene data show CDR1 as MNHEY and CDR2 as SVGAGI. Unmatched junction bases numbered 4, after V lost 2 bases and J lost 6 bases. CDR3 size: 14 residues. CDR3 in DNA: TGTGCCAGCAGTTACCTAGCGGGAGCTCTCGAGCAGTACTTC. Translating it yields CASSYLAGALEQYF.

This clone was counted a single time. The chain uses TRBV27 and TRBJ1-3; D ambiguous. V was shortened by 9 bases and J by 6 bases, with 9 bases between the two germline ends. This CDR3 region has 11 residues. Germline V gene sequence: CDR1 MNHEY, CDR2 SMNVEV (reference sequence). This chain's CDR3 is CARLVLNTIYF. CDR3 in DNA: TGTGCCAGACTCGTCCTAAACACCATATATTTT.

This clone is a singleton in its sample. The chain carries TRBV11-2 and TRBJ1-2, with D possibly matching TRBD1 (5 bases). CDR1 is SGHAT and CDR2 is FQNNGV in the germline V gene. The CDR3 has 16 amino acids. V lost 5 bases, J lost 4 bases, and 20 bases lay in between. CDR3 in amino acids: CASSIGAGGGLYGYTF. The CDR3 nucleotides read TGTGCCAGCAGCATCGGGGCCGGTGGAGGTCTCTATGGCTACACCTTC.

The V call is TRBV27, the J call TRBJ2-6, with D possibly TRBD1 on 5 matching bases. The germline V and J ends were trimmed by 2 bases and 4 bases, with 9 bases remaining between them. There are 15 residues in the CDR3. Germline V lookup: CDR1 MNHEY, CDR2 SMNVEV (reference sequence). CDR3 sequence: CASSLMGPGANVLTF. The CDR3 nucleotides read TGTGCCAGCAGTTTAATGGGGCCCGGGGCCAACGTCCTGACTTTC.

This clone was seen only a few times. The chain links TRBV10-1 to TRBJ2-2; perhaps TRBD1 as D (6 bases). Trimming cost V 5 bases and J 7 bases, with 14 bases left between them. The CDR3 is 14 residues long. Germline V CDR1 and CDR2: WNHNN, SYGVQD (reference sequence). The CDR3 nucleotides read TGCGCCAGCAGTCTGACAGGACCAGGCGGGGAGCTGTTTTTT. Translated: CASSLTGPGGELFF.

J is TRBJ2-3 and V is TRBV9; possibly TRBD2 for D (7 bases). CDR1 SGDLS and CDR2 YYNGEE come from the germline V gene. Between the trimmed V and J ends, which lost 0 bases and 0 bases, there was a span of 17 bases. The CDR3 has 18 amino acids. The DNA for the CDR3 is TGTGCCAGCAGCGTAGGGCTTTTGGGGGGGGCTAGCACAGATACGCAGTATTTT. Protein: CASSVGLLGGASTDTQYF. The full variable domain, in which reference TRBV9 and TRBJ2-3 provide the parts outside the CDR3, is DSGVTQTPKHLITATGQRVTLRCSPRSGDLSVYWYQQSLDQGLQFLIQYYNGEERAKGNILERFSAQQFPDLHSELNLSSLELGDSALYFCASSVGLLGGASTDTQYFGPGTRLTVL.